Each of the 19 T cell receptor beta chains below was sequenced from the same sample in a study of cytomegalovirus exposure and HLA in healthy donors. Primers: 60 Vbeta forward and 13 Jbeta reverse. Here immunoSEQ multiplex PCR was the method, and the copy in TCRdb shows in-frame clones only, minus some. The sample shows over 95,000 clones, around 77% of them seen only once. Sequenced sample: PBMCs. Source of these receptors: a woman in her thirties in good health and CMV-seropositive.

The chain joins TRBV15 to TRBJ1-2; 7 nucleotides line up with TRBD1. Germline V gives CDR1 LNHNV, CDR2 YYDKDF (reference sequence). The CDR3 runs to 13 residues. V lost 3 bases to trimming and J lost 7 bases; unmatched junction nucleotides: 5. The CDR3 loop reads CATSRDRTGGYTF. The CDR3 bases are TGTGCCACCAGCAGGGATAGGACAGGTGGCTACACCTTC.

The gene calls are TRBV4-2 and TRBJ2-3, with a possible D match to TRBD2 (5 bases). The CDR3 length is 15 residues. V was shortened by 0 bases and J by 1 base, with 8 bases between the two germline ends. Germline values: CDR1 LGHNA, CDR2 YNFKEQ. The CDR3 is CASSQEMRGTDTQYF. CDR3 sequence (DNA): TGTGCCAGCAGCCAAGAAATGCGGGGCACAGATACGCAGTATTTT.

The rearrangement links TRBV7-9 to TRBJ2-1; 7 bases are shared with TRBD2. V was pared by 6 bases and J by 2 bases, with 10 bases of the junction left unmatched. Germline CDR1 SEHNR, CDR2 FQNEAQ (reference sequence). The CDR3 consists of 16 residues. CDR3 sequence: CASRWGGADPYNEQFF. The CDR3 coding sequence is TGTGCCAGCAGGTGGGGGGGAGCGGACCCCTACAATGAGCAGTTCTTC.

The chain has TRBV19 and TRBJ1-2; D ambiguous. The CDR3 has 14 amino acids. V shed 10 bases and J shed 3 bases, with 18 bases lying between them. Looked up from germline, CDR1 is LNHDA and CDR2 is SQIVND (reference sequence). The CDR3 region is CATTYPAADYGYTF. CDR3 sequence (DNA): TGTGCCACCACATACCCCGCCGCCGACTATGGCTACACCTTC.

This clone was counted a few times. The rearrangement uses TRBV2 and TRBJ2-5; 13 positions agree with TRBD2. The length of the CDR3 is 15 residues. J lost 4 bases, V lost 3 bases, and 2 bases had no gene match. Germline V gene lookup returns CDR1 SNHLY and CDR2 FYNNEI. The CDR3 protein is CASSERTSGGETQYF. The DNA for the CDR3 is TGTGCCAGCAGTGAGCGGACTAGCGGGGGAGAGACCCAGTACTTC.

J is TRBJ2-2 and V is TRBV10-3; D is perhaps TRBD2 (5 bases). The CDR3 is made up of 14 amino acids. Trimming left V 3 bases short and J 1 base short, with 6 bases between. CDR1 and CDR2 from the germline V gene are ENHRY and SYGVKD. CDR3 protein: CAISEGGNTGELFF. As DNA, the CDR3 is TGTGCCATCAGTGAAGGAGGGAACACCGGGGAGCTGTTTTTT.

The chain carries TRBV9 and TRBJ2-3, with TRBD2 identical over 10 bases. Germline V CDR1 and CDR2: SGDLS, YYNGEE. This CDR3 comprises 15 residues. Trimming at V came to 2 bases and at J to 1 base, leaving 1 base not matched to a gene. This chain's CDR3 is CASSVGTSGTDTQYF. CDR3 nucleotides: TGTGCCAGCAGCGTCGGGACTAGCGGCACAGATACGCAGTATTTT. Using reference TRBV9 and TRBJ2-3 for the parts outside the CDR3, the full variable domain is DSGVTQTPKHLITATGQRVTLRCSPRSGDLSVYWYQQSLDQGLQFLIQYYNGEERAKGNILERFSAQQFPDLHSELNLSSLELGDSALYFCASSVGTSGTDTQYFGPGTRLTVL.

The chain links TRBV15 to TRBJ1-3; a possible D gene is TRBD1 (5 bases). The CDR3 totals 15 residues. Per the germline V gene, CDR1 is LNHNV and CDR2 is YYDKDF (reference sequence). V lost 5 bases and J lost 1, with 12 bases in between. The CDR3 DNA sequence: TGTGCCACCAGCGTAATACAGGATTCTGGAAACACCATATATTTT. Translated, it gives CATSVIQDSGNTIYF.

The chain carries TRBV5-1 and TRBJ1-3; a possible D gene is TRBD1 (6 bases). Trimming cost V 6 bases and J 0 bases, with 10 bases left between them. Germline V gene sequence: CDR1 SGHRS, CDR2 YFSETQ. The CDR3 totals 14 residues. DNA of the CDR3: TGCGCCAGCACCAAAGGGGGCTCTGGAAACACCATATATTTT. It is translated as CASTKGGSGNTIYF.

The rearrangement links TRBV5-4 to TRBJ2-5; 14 nucleotides line up with TRBD2. V was pared by 2 bases and J by 4 bases, with 4 bases of the junction left unmatched. From germline, CDR1 is SGHNT and CDR2 YYREEE (reference sequence). The CDR3 is made up of 16 amino acids. The CDR3 loop is CASSFGTSGSRETQYF. The CDR3 coding sequence is TGTGCCAGCAGCTTCGGGACTAGCGGGAGTAGAGAGACCCAGTACTTC.

V is TRBV5-5 and J is TRBJ1-1; no reliable D call. Between the trimmed V and J ends, which lost 4 bases and 1 base, there was a span of 11 bases. This CDR3 has 14 amino acids. CDR1 and CDR2 (germline): SGHKS, YYEKEE (reference sequence). CDR3 loop: CASSGTTANTEAFF. Written as DNA, the CDR3 is TGTGCCAGCAGCGGAACGACTGCGAACACTGAAGCTTTCTTT. The full variable domain, rest sourced from reference TRBV5-5 and TRBJ1-1, is DAGVTQSPTHLIKTRGQQVTLRCSPISGHKSVSWYQQVLGQGPQFIFQYYEKEERGRGNFPDRFSARQFPNYSSELNVNALLLGDSALYLCASSGTTANTEAFFGQGTRLTVV.

The chain uses TRBV7-9 and TRBJ1-2, with D maybe TRBD1 (6 bases). Germline V lookup: CDR1 SEHNR, CDR2 FQNEAQ (reference sequence). V was pared by 2 bases and J by 1 base, with 14 bases between. The CDR3 is 16 residues long. The CDR3 spells CASSLPRGKFNYGYTF. CDR3 nucleotides: TGTGCCAGCAGCTTACCCAGGGGTAAATTTAACTATGGCTACACCTTC.

This chain uses TRBV27 with TRBJ2-4; 12 nucleotides agree with TRBD2. This CDR3 spans 16 amino acids. In germline, CDR1 is MNHEY, CDR2 SMNVEV (reference sequence). J gave up 8 bases and V 10 bases, and 15 bases lay outside the gene matches. The CDR3 nucleotides are TGTGCCACCTCGACTAGCGGGGGCCGAAGCGGAGACATTCAGTACTTC. Amino acid sequence: CATSTSGGRSGDIQYF.

This chain joins TRBV19 and TRBJ1-2; 7 bases map to TRBD1. The CDR3 has 14 residues. J was trimmed by 4 bases and V by 4 bases; bases with no gene match: 6. Germline V gene data show CDR1 as LNHDA and CDR2 as SQIVND (reference sequence). The CDR3 protein is CASSRQGLSYGYTF. In DNA, the CDR3 is TGTGCCAGTAGTAGACAGGGATTGAGCTATGGCTACACCTTC.

This sequence joins TRBV10-3 and TRBJ1-5; D is unresolved. CDR1 and CDR2 (germline): ENHRY, SYGVKD. CDR3 length: 13 amino acids. V dropped 3 bases and J dropped 6 bases, with 9 bases sitting between them. The CDR3 spells CAISESGTQPQHF. CDR3 DNA sequence: TGTGCCATCAGTGAATCGGGAACTCAGCCCCAGCATTTT.

This clone was observed a single time. The V and J genes are TRBV10-2 and TRBJ2-5; TRBD2 matches 14 bases. Per the germline V gene, CDR1 is WSHSY and CDR2 is SAAADI. V shed 8 bases, J shed 1 base, and the junction held 3 bases outside the gene matches. This CDR3 region has 15 residues. The CDR3 nucleotides read TGCGCCAGCTGGACTAGCGGGGGGCTCCAAGAGACCCAGTACTTC. Encoded protein: CASWTSGGLQETQYF.

This rearrangement joins TRBV7-9 to TRBJ1-1, with D maybe TRBD1 (6 bases). Germline CDR1 and CDR2: SEHNR and FQNEAQ (reference sequence). The CDR3 extends over 16 amino acids. Trimming removed 1 base at V and 0 bases at J, with 12 bases between. This CDR3 reads CASSLGAGAVNTEAFF. The CDR3 DNA is TGTGCCAGCAGCTTAGGCGCAGGGGCAGTGAACACTGAAGCTTTCTTT.

The J gene is TRBJ2-5, the V gene TRBV27, with TRBD2 matching over 16 bases. CDR1 is MNHEY, CDR2 SMNVEV, per germline (reference sequence). The CDR3 spans 18 residues. After removal of 6 bases from V and 1 base from J, the junction contained 8 bases not matched to a gene. The CDR3, as DNA: TGTGCCAGCAGCCCTGGGACTAGCGGGAGGGTGTTCCAAGAGACCCAGTACTTC. Translation gives CASSPGTSGRVFQETQYF.

This chain links TRBV11-3 with TRBJ2-7, with TRBD1 as a possible D gene (6 bases). The CDR3 spans 16 residues. CDR1 is SGHNT and CDR2 is YENEEA in the germline V gene. The germline V and J ends were trimmed by 2 bases and 4 bases, with 18 bases remaining between them. DNA of the CDR3: TGTGCCAGCAGCTTACAGGGGCTCTCTCCCCAGTACGAGCAGTACTTC. Residues: CASSLQGLSPQYEQYF.